This T cell receptor beta chain is from a study of OX40 agonist ivuxolimab in advanced cancers. Broader study findings: Some patients without response likewise showed low normalized clonal expansion. CD4+ and CD8+ blood T cells expanded clonally by week 6 at 0.1 to 3.0 mg/kg.

In its sample, this clone is medium-sized. Antigen unknown. CDR3 size: 16 residues. V gave up 6 bases and J gave up 6 bases; unmatched junction bases: 13. Germline values: CDR1 SGHNT, CDR2 YENEEA. Libraries were prepared by immunoSEQ multiplex PCR; TCRdb keeps only in-frame clonotypes and omits some of them. Among 35,000 or so clones listed, over 75% were seen once. Sequenced here: CD4+ or CD8+ T cells sorted from blood, sampled in a trial of the OX40 agonist ivuxolimab. V usage is TRBV11-3 and J usage is TRBJ1-2; 10 bases fit TRBD1. The TCR was taken from an adult with an advanced solid tumor such as melanoma, head and neck, liver or kidney cancer. Written as DNA, the CDR3 is TGTGCCAGCAGAATACCCCCGGGACAGGGGCTCGATGGCTACACCTTC. Protein: CASRIPPGQGLDGYTF. Looking up the rest from reference TRBV11-3 and TRBJ1-2 gives the full variable domain: EAGVVQSPRYKIIEKKQPVAFWCNPISGHNTLYWYLQNLGQGPELLIRYENEEAVDDSQLPKDRFSAERLKGVDSTLKIQPAELGDSAVYLCASRIPPGQGLDGYTFGSGTRLTVV.